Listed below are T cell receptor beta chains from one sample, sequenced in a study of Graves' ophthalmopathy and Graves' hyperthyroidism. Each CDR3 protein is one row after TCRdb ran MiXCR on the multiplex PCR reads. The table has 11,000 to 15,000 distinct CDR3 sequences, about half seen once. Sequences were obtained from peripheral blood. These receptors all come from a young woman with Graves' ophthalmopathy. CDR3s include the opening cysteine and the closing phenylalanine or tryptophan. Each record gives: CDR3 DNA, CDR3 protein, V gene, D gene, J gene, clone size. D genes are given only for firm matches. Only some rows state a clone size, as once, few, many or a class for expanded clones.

TGTGCCACCAGTGACCACCACGACAGTAATGAGCAGTTCTTC CATSDHHDSNEQFF TRBV24-1 . TRBJ2-1 large
TGTGCCAGCCAACTAGCGGGAGGCCGCTACAATGAGCAGTTCTTC CASQLAGGRYNEQFF TRBV11-1 TRBD2 TRBJ2-1 few
TGTGCCAGCAGATATACAGGGGGCGGGGCTGAAGCTTTCTTT CASRYTGGGAEAFF TRBV7-8 TRBD1 TRBJ1-1 few
TGTGCCAGCACTCCCAGCGGGAGTCGTCACAATGAGCAGTTCTTC CASTPSGSRHNEQFF TRBV27 TRBD2 TRBJ2-1 many
TGTGCCACCAGTGACCAGGGACTAGCGGGAGTTCATGAGCAGTTCTTC CATSDQGLAGVHEQFF TRBV24-1 TRBD2 TRBJ2-1 few
TGTGCCAGCAGCCAAGATTTCGGGCAGGGTGGTCAGCCCCAGCATTTT CASSQDFGQGGQPQHF TRBV4-2 . TRBJ1-5 many
TGTGCCAGCAGCTACGGGGCTAGCTACAATGAGCAGTTCTTC CASSYGASYNEQFF TRBV7-8 . TRBJ2-1 .
TGTGCCAGCAGCCGTCAGGACCCTGAAGCTTTCTTT CASSRQDPEAFF TRBV7-9 . TRBJ1-1 many
TGTGCCAGCAGTGGAGACGGGGGGAACACTGAAGCTTTCTTT CASSGDGGNTEAFF TRBV2 . TRBJ1-1 .
TGCGCCAGCAGCTTGGAGGTGGGAGGTTCCACAGATACGCAGTATTTT CASSLEVGGSTDTQYF TRBV5-1 . TRBJ2-3 .
TGCGCCAGCAGTGAGTCCGGGCAGGGGCACCACGAGCAGTACTTC CASSESGQGHHEQYF TRBV10-2 . TRBJ2-7 many
TGCGCCAGTGGGACAGGGGGCTCTGGGGCCAACGTCCTGACTTTC CASGTGGSGANVLTF TRBV5-1 TRBD1 TRBJ2-6 many
TGTGCCAGCAACTTAACAGGGAGCTCTGGAAACACCATATATTTT CASNLTGSSGNTIYF TRBV7-9 . TRBJ1-3 .
TGCAGTGCTAGACAGGGGTTCTCGGCCCAGCATTTT CSARQGFSAQHF TRBV20-1 . TRBJ1-5 .
TGTGCCAGCAGCCAGGGGTCAGATTCACCCCTCCACTTT CASSQGSDSPLHF TRBV6-4 . TRBJ1-6 few
TGCGCCAGCAGTGAGTCGCGCACAGATACGCAGTATTTT CASSESRTDTQYF TRBV10-2 . TRBJ2-3 .
TGCAGTGCTAGAGGTGACAGGGCAGCCCACGAGCAGTACTTC CSARGDRAAHEQYF TRBV20-1 TRBD1 TRBJ2-7 many
TGTGCCAGCAGTGACGGACCGAACACTGAAGCTTTCTTT CASSDGPNTEAFF TRBV6-4 . TRBJ1-1 .
TGTGCCAGCAGCTTCCCCTCCAGGGGCCAAGAGACCCAGTACTTC CASSFPSRGQETQYF TRBV7-9 . TRBJ2-5 .
TGCAGCGTTGAAGATTGGGGCGGGAGCTCCTACGAGCAGTACTTC CSVEDWGGSSYEQYF TRBV29-1 TRBD2 TRBJ2-7 .
TGTGCCAGCAGCTTAATTGGGGACAGGGCAGGGGAGCAGTACTTC CASSLIGDRAGEQYF TRBV7-9 TRBD1 TRBJ2-7 many
TGTGCCACCAACTCCGGGACGTCGAATGAAAAACTGTTTTTT CATNSGTSNEKLFF TRBV24-1 . TRBJ1-4 once
TGTGCCAGCAGTGAACCTTTTATTTACGAGCAGTACTTC CASSEPFIYEQYF TRBV2 . TRBJ2-7 medium-sized
TGCGCCAGCAGTGAGGGCAGCTCCTACAATGAGCAGTTCTTC CASSEGSSYNEQFF TRBV10-1 . TRBJ2-1 .
TGTGCCAGCAGCGTAGACGTTAACAGGGAGTCACCCCTCCACTTT CASSVDVNRESPLHF TRBV9 . TRBJ1-6 few
TGCAGTGCACCCACCGGGACACAAGACAACAATGAGCAGTTCTTC CSAPTGTQDNNEQFF TRBV20-1 . TRBJ2-1 .
TGCAGTGCTAGACCTAGCACAGATACGCAGTATTTT CSARPSTDTQYF TRBV20-1 . TRBJ2-3 .